This TCR beta chain was sequenced in a study of cytomegalovirus exposure and HLA in healthy donors. Findings of the study overall: Later analysis identified 16,951 TCR beta sequences associated with HLA alleles, using a false discovery rate threshold of 0.05.

The CDR3 runs to 14 residues. Germline V gene data show CDR1 as SGHTA and CDR2 as FQGNSA. Trimming shortened V by 1 base and J by 4 bases, and 8 bases separated the two germline ends. Details on this clone: Its specificity is unknown.

In the PCR, 60 Vbeta and 13 Jbeta primers were used. Assay: immunoSEQ multiplex PCR; the TCRdb copy retains only in-frame clones and omits some. The sample lists some 150,000 clones; about three fifths were seen once. Sequenced sample: PBMCs. This TCR came from a woman aged 55-69 years in good health and CMV-seropositive. V is TRBV7-2 and J is TRBJ1-5; D is unresolved. CDR3 DNA: TGTGCCAGCAGCTTAGGTACTGTAAATCAGCCCCAGCATTTT. This sequence encodes CASSLGTVNQPQHF.